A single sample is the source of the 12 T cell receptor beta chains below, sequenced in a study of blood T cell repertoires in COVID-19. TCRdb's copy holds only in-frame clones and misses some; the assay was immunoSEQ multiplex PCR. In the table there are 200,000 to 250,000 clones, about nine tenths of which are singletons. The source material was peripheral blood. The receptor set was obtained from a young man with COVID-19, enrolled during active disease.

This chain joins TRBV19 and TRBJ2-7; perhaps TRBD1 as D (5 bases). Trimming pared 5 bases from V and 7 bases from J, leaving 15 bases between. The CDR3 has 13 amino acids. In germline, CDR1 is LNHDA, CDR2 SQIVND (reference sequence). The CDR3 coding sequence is TGTGCCAGTAGTCCTGCTACCACAGGTGAGCAGTACTTC. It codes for CASSPATTGEQYF. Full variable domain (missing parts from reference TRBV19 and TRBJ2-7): DGGITQSPKYLFRKEGQNVTLSCEQNLNHDAMYWYRQDPGQGLRLIYYSQIVNDFQKGDIAEGYSVSREKKESFPLTVTSAQKNPTAFYLCASSPATTGEQYFGPGTRLTVT.

CDR3 amino acids: CASSQTIQGYAQFF. CDR3 in DNA: TGTGCCAGCAGCCAAACGATACAGGGGTATGCGCAGTTCTTC. V and J are TRBV14 and TRBJ2-1; 7 nucleotides align to TRBD1. CDR1 is SGHDN and CDR2 is FVKESK in the germline V gene. CDR3 length: 14 residues. V lost 2 bases, J lost 12 bases, and 10 bases stayed unmatched. The full variable domain, its missing parts supplied by reference TRBV14 and TRBJ2-1, is EAGVTQFPSHSVIEKGQTVTLRCDPISGHDNLYWYRRVMGKEIKFLLHFVKESKQDESGMPNNRFLAERTGGTYSTLKVQPAELEDSGVYFCASSQTIQGYAQFFGPGTRLTVL.

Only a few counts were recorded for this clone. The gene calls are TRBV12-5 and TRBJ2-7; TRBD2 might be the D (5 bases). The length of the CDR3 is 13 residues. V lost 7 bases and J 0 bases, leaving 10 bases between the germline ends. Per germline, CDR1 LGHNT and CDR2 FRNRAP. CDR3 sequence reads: CASEDWSSYEQYF. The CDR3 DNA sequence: TGTGCTAGTGAGGACTGGAGCTCCTACGAGCAGTACTTC.

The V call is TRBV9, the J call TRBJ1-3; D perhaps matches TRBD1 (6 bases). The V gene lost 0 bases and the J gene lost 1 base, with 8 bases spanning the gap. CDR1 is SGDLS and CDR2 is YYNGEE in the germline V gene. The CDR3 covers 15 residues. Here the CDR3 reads CASSVGRGSGNTIYF. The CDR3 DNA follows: TGTGCCAGCAGCGTAGGTAGGGGGTCTGGAAACACCATATATTTT.

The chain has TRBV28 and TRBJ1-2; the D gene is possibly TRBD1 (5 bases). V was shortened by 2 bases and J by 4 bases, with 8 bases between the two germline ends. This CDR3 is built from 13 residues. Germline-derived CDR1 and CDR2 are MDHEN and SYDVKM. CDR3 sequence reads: CASSLRGIYGYTF. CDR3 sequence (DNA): TGTGCCAGCAGTTTAAGGGGTATCTATGGCTACACCTTC.

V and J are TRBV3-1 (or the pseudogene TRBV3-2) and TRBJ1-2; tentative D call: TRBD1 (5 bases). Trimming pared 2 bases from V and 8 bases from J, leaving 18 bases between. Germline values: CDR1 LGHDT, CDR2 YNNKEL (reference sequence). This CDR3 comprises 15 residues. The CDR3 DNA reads TGTGCCAGCAGCCAAAGCTCGGCAGGGAAGGACGGCTACACCTTC. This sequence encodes CASSQSSAGKDGYTF.

Here the CDR3 reads CASSFQGNYGYTF. The CDR3 DNA reads as TGTGCCAGCAGTTTTCAGGGTAACTATGGCTACACCTTC. The chain recombines TRBV12-3 or TRBV12-4 with TRBJ1-2; D may be TRBD1 (5 bases). CDR3 size: 13 residues. Between the trimmed V and J ends, which lost 3 bases and 1 base, there was a span of 6 bases.

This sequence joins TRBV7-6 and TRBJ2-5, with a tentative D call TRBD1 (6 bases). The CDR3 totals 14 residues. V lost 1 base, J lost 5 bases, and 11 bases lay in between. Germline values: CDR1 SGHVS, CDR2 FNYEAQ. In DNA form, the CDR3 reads TGTGCCAGCAGCTTAGAGGCAGGGGAGGAGACCCAGTACTTC. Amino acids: CASSLEAGEETQYF.

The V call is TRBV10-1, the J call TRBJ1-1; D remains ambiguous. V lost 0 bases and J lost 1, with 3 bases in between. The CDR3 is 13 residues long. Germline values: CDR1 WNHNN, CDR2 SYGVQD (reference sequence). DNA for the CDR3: TGCGCCAGCAGTGAGTCTAGGAACACTGAAGCTTTCTTT. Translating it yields CASSESRNTEAFF.

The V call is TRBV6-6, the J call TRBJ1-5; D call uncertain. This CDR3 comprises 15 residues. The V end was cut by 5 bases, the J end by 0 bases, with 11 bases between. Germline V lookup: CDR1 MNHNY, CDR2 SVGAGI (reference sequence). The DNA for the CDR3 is TGTGCCAGCAGTCCGGCGGGGAGTAGCAATCAGCCCCAGCATTTT. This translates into CASSPAGSSNQPQHF.

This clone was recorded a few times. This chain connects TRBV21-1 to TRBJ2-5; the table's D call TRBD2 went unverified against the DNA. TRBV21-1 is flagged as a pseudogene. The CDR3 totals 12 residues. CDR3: CASSKDKETQYF. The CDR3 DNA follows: TGTGCCAGCAGCAAAGATAAAGAGACCCAGTACTTC.

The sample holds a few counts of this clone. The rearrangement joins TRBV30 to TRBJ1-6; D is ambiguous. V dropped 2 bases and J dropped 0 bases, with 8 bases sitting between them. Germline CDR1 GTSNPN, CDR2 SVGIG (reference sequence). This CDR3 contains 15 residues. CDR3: CAWSPGSSYNSPLHF. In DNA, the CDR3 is TGTGCCTGGAGTCCAGGCAGCTCCTATAATTCACCCCTCCACTTT.